This TCR beta chain was captured by sequencing in a study of blood T cells in healthy people across ages. The study, taken as a whole, reports: Observed TCR beta diversity showed a strong correlation with the percentage of naive T cells as measured by flow cytometry. Higher diversity and more naive CD4+ cells were features of long-lived donors, compared to aged donors.

A second PCR, run for roughly 7 to 12 cycles, used a sample-barcoded 5' primer plus a J-beta primer mix. Each CDR3 protein gets one entry after TCRdb re-called the 5' RACE reads with MiXCR. The sample lists about 640,000 distinct CDR3 sequences, 58% seen once, with around 37% in the top ten. This clonotype was observed a single time. Its target is not known. CDR1 is LGHDT and CDR2 is YNNKEL in the germline V gene (reference sequence). The CDR3 spans 14 residues. J was trimmed by 3 bases and V by 4 bases; bases with no gene match: 4. The sequenced material came from blood. The V and J genes are TRBV3-1 and TRBJ2-5; TRBD1 aligns across 8 bases. The receptor's source is a man aged 55 to 70 in good health. DNA for the CDR3: TGTGCCAGCAGCCGAGTGACAGGGGAAGAGACCCAGTACTTC. Protein product: CASSRVTGEETQYF.